This T cell receptor (beta chain) was recorded in a study of cytomegalovirus exposure and HLA in healthy donors (dated 2017 in TCRdb). Regarding the study in general: In an earlier analysis of several hundred of the donors, 250 to 300 Gb of sequence data and 100 million or so unique TCR beta sequences from about 179 million T cells were reported. Approximately 310 gigabases of sequencing data and roughly 90 million unique TCR sequences were included in an early release covering under 650 HLA-typed donors. Of the 300 to 500 genotyped donors, less than 90% were placed in the genetic ancestry cluster associated with self-reported Caucasian donors. The aim of the study was to test whether cataloging public T cell receptors could identify signatures of past pathogen exposure. The T cell repertoires of 666 subjects were profiled by immunosequencing and related to cytomegalovirus serostatus. A separate validation cohort of 100 to 150 different subjects was used in addition to the approximately 640-subject first cohort. The study combined high-throughput TCR immunosequencing, statistical association of individual TCRs with disease status, and machine learning to predict cytomegalovirus infection status. A later analysis re-examined previously published TCR beta repertoires from more than 650 donors and added high-resolution HLA genotyping to investigate patterns of TCR occurrence. In the later analysis, no new phenotypic data were used to find candidate immune exposures; instead, reliance was placed on TCR beta sequences and their occurrence across donors. In an earlier analysis of roughly 580 of the donors, high-throughput TCR beta sequencing was used to judge whether each TCR beta V gene segment behaved as functional or pseudogenic. Donor age, sex, ethnicity and CMV serostatus were collected together with the repertoire data. A later genetic analysis took genome-wide SNP genotypes for about three fifths of the 666 donors and used that subset as a discovery cohort. All discovery cohort repertoires had been generated on a single sequencing platform. HLA typing covered class I and class II loci at four-digit resolution. The number of typed donors differed by locus: about 620-640 for A, B, C, DRB1 and DQB1; 522 for DQA1; roughly 600 for DPA1; and about 450 for DPB1. Because of strong linkage in the cohort, 4 to 6 DR-DQ haplotypes were treated as single units for association and clustering. On average, approximately 250,000 unique TCR beta nucleotide sequences were sequenced per donor among a few hundred genotyped donors of the cohort, with approximately 18% of those sequences being non-productive. Findings and caveats that apply to the study as a whole: V-gene and J-gene trimming of TCR beta chains was associated with a missense DCLRE1C variant in a later genetic analysis, and the association was replicated in an independent cohort. Immune exposure information for the cohort was limited to CMV serostatus. In both the original and validation cohorts, the classifier was reported to diagnose cytomegalovirus status with high specificity and sensitivity. According to a later analysis, TCR association rates differed among HLA loci, with DRB1 alleles showing the most associated TCRs and HLA-C alleles showing the fewest. In a later analysis, HLA-associated TCR beta chains showed more clonal expansion and lower generation probabilities than non-associated chains that were equally common. According to a later analysis, parvovirus B19, influenza, CMV and Epstein-Barr virus appeared linked to several top co-occurrence clusters. A further reported finding was that TCR beta sequences accurately predicted the HLA-A and HLA-B alleles for most subjects in the first cohort. Linkage disequilibrium might explain the correlated functional status among segregating V segments, but an unknown experimental factor could not be ruled out. According to a later genetic analysis, donors in an Asian-associated ancestry cluster had fewer N-insertions in productive TCRs than the approximately 670-donor mean. A cluster of highly shared sequence variants was judged likely to be a technical artifact of the sequencing pipeline. This cohort had only TCR beta chains sequenced, and the lack of alpha or paired-chain data limited which features could be detected. Broadly in line with IMGT annotations, most TCR beta V segments showed up in productive rearrangements about 87% or about 30% of the time in an earlier analysis of several hundred of the donors. It was suggested by the authors that the approach could potentially be generalized to other disease states and immunological phenotypes. In vitro tests confirmed that a few of the cytomegalovirus-associated TCR beta chains recognize cytomegalovirus antigens. Because HLA typing was unavailable for some donors at each locus, only the typed subset was used in association tests. Across donors, most TCR sequences were observed very rarely, whereas some public TCRs were present in many individuals. A total of 150 or so TCR beta chains were listed by the study as associated with cytomegalovirus. Because the 87-base-pair reads could not distinguish some IMGT-functional V segments, including TRBV6-2 and TRBV6-3, those segments were excluded. Because counts were too low, approximately 15 rarely observed V segments, including chromosome 9 orphons, were excluded from the earlier analysis of 587 of the donors. Strong co-occurrence of HLA alleles, especially DR and DQ, made assigning TCR associations to individual alleles difficult. Roughly uniform sequencing depth across donors was assumed in presence/absence analyses, although this assumption may not hold. A later analysis associated 17,000 or so TCR beta sequences with specific HLA alleles at a false discovery rate of 0.05. Most CMV-associated TCR beta chains appeared to be HLA-restricted in a later analysis, and the HLA associations seemed to be driven largely by CMV exposure.

The library was made by the immunoSEQ multiplex PCR assay. For the multiplex PCR, a mixture combining 60 forward primers for TCR Vbeta segments and 13 reverse primers for TCR Jbeta segments was used. A multiplex PCR assay on genomic DNA amplified the CDR3 region of rearranged TCR beta genes. The amplified TCR beta libraries were sequenced on the Illumina HiSeq System as 87-base-pair reads. Regarding the original processing steps: In a later analysis, roughly 80 million unique TCR beta chains were counted across the roughly 670 repertoires, and some 10 million of these chains were shared by at least two donors. Raw reads were error-corrected and collapsed into unique sequences by a nearest-neighbor algorithm in which closely related sequences were merged to remove PCR and sequencing errors. Alignment of CDR3 sequences to IMGT reference sequences was used to assign V, D and J gene segments. For a sequence to be retained, a match of at least six nucleotides to both a V gene segment and a J gene segment was required. A rearrangement counted as productive if the CDR3 had no stop codons and remained in frame with V and J, and every other rearrangement counted as non-productive. Following IMGT convention, CDR3 was defined as the stretch from the second conserved V-encoded cysteine to the conserved J-encoded phenylalanine. The earlier analysis of roughly 590 of the donors excluded any sequence lacking an unambiguous match to a single V gene segment. An earlier analysis of about 600 of the donors called V segments functional above 56.7% productive rearrangements and segregating when the between-donor standard deviation exceeded 5%. A statistical classification framework was built to diagnose cytomegalovirus status from the catalog of TCR beta chain sequences. In a later analysis, TCR nucleotide sequences were compared against IMGT/GENE-DB human TR gene sequences so that V and J genes could be assigned. A later analysis assigned CDR3 sequences and most-parsimonious VDJ recombination scenarios with the TCRdist pipeline. In a later analysis, each TCR beta chain was defined by its CDR3 amino acid sequence together with its V-gene family, and reads without a unique V-gene family were excluded. In a later analysis, 500 to 650 highly shared, low-generation-probability nucleotide sequences were removed to address suspected cross-contamination and a sequencing artifact. A later analysis calculated a clonal expansion index for each public chain from normalized within-repertoire ranks of inferred template counts. Generation probabilities in a later analysis came from a VDJ recombination model fitted to out-of-frame rearrangements, and those results were checked against IGoR. Hypergeometric tests were used in a later analysis to score TCR-TCR, TCR-HLA and TCR-CMV co-occurrence, with a repertoire-size bias correction applied to the TCR pairs. In a later analysis, false discovery rates were estimated by permuting HLA or CMV assignments 20 times. In a later analysis, co-occurring TCRs were grouped with DBSCAN, and TCRdist sequence similarity was added when clustering was performed within HLA-allele-positive subsets. For co-occurrence clustering, repertoires with fewer than 30,000 or more than 120,000 public chains were excluded, along with four or five repertoires with anomalous nucleotide sharing. Drawn from immuneACCESS, this table holds only the in-frame rearrangements with V and J called that TCRdb kept. Clones are partly lost; checked studies trace under half to an unresolved V gene and leave the rest unexplained. For V, J and clone size, that table is used; D and trimming come from the DNA. The table for this sample lists about 140,000 clones; 61% of them were counted only once. The ten largest clones capture around 2% of the sample.

The cohort comprised hundreds of healthy bone marrow donors. At the time of sampling, every cohort member was nominally healthy, though immune exposures that went unrecorded were likely present. The donor was CMV seronegative and belonged to the group of 352 seronegative cohort members. Every donor gave a peripheral blood sample, and the peripheral blood mononuclear cells from that sample were used for TCR beta sequencing. The Qiagen DNeasy Blood Extraction Kit was used to extract genomic DNA from the blood cell samples. The junction carries 23 bases between V and J, which are trimmed by 10 bases and 0 bases respectively. Measured from the cysteine to the phenylalanine, the CDR3 is 17 residues long. Solely the CDR3 DNA is kept, with 51 bases framed from the first base. The germline V gene (reference sequence) yields LNHDA for CDR1 and SQIVND for CDR2. As for this clone: Its antigen specificity is not known. Base-call qualities are not available, and no considerably larger clone is one nucleotide away.

Input material: PBMCs. The clonotype comes from a male donor in good health and CMV-seronegative. The chain links TRBV19 with TRBJ2-3; the best D guess is TRBD1, with 6 bases matching. The DNA sequence is as follows: TGTGCCACCCGCCGGACAGCAAACCCTTCTAGCACAGATACGCAGTATTTT. Its protein is CATRRTANPSSTDTQYF.